Shown below are 29 T cell receptor beta chains from a single sample sequenced in a study of blood T cell repertoires in COVID-19. Assay: immunoSEQ multiplex PCR; the TCRdb copy retains only in-frame clones and omits some. The data contain around 190,000 clones, roughly nine tenths of them singletons. The sample was peripheral blood. These receptors all come from a man aged 65-85 years with active or convalescent COVID-19.

The V and J genes are TRBV27 and TRBJ1-5; TRBD1 aligns across 8 bases. Germline V lookup: CDR1 MNHEY, CDR2 SMNVEV (reference sequence). The CDR3 sequence is 14 residues long. Trimming took 5 bases from V and 6 from J; bases not matched to a gene: 6. As DNA, the CDR3 is TGTGCCAGCAGTCGGACAGGGTATCGTCAGCCCCAGCATTTT. This gives the protein CASSRTGYRQPQHF.

The CDR3 sequence is CASSPLRETQYF. CDR3 DNA sequence: TGTGCCAGCAGCCCCCTCCGAGAGACCCAGTACTTC. J is TRBJ2-5 and V is TRBV7-8; D remains ambiguous. This CDR3 has 12 residues. The germline CDR1 and CDR2 sequences are SGHVS and FQNEAQ. V was cut by 5 bases and J by 4 bases, with 8 bases left in between.

This sequence joins TRBV11-2 and TRBJ1-3; TRBD1 matches 11 bases. Germline V gives CDR1 SGHAT, CDR2 FQNNGV. There are 16 residues in the CDR3. J was trimmed by 4 bases and V by 5 bases; bases with no gene match: 7. CDR3 in amino acids: CASSRTGGAGGNTIYF. DNA for the CDR3: TGTGCCAGCAGCCGGACAGGGGGCGCGGGGGGAAACACCATATATTTT. Drawing the rest from reference TRBV11-2 and TRBJ1-3, the complete variable domain is EAGVAQSPRYKIIEKRQSVAFWCNPISGHATLYWYQQILGQGPKLLIQFQNNGVVDDSQLPKDRFSAERLKGVDSTLKIQPAKLEDSAVYLCASSRTGGAGGNTIYFGEGSWLTVV.

The rearrangement joins TRBV6-5 to TRBJ1-4; D possibly corresponds to TRBD1 (5 bases). V was cut by 7 bases and J by 8 bases, with 17 bases left in between. Germline CDR1 MNHEY, CDR2 SVGAGI. CDR3 length: 14 residues. CDR3 bases: TGTGCCAGCACCGCCAGGGCTGCTTACGAAAAACTGTTTTTT. Protein sequence: CASTARAAYEKLFF.

This rearrangement joins TRBV3-1 (or the pseudogene TRBV3-2) to TRBJ2-7; TRBD1 agrees at 10 bases. V shed 4 bases, J shed 3 bases, and the junction held 6 bases outside the gene matches. CDR3 length equals 15 residues. Germline lookup yields CDR1 LGHDT and CDR2 YNNKEL (reference sequence). The CDR3 bases are TGTGCCAGCAGCCGCCGAGGGACAGGGGACTACGAGCAGTACTTC. This encodes CASSRRGTGDYEQYF.

V is TRBV5-1 and J is TRBJ2-1, with 7 positions matching TRBD1. The CDR3 is 15 amino acids. Germline V gene lookup returns CDR1 SGHRS and CDR2 YFSETQ. Germline trimming cut 1 base from V and 3 bases from J; bases unmatched to any gene: 4. CDR3 loop: CASSLLSGGYNEQFF. CDR3 coding DNA: TGCGCCAGCAGCTTGCTGTCAGGGGGCTACAATGAGCAGTTCTTC.

The CDR3 sequence: CSAHAPPGEHTF. The CDR3, as DNA: TGCAGCGCACATGCCCCCCCAGGGGAACACACCTTC. The chain recombines TRBV29-1 with TRBJ1-2; perhaps TRBD1 as D (6 bases). V lost 7 bases to trimming and J lost 12 bases, with 21 bases between them. CDR1 is SQVTM, CDR2 ANQGSEA, per germline. The CDR3 runs to 12 residues.

The chain joins TRBV11-2 to TRBJ1-5; D not certain. The CDR3 runs 16 residues. Trimming removed 1 base from V and 2 bases from J, with 12 bases in between. CDR1 is SGHAT and CDR2 is FQNNGV in the germline V gene. CDR3 amino acids: CASSLGAARGNQPQHF. The CDR3 DNA reads TGTGCCAGCAGCTTAGGGGCAGCCCGTGGCAATCAGCCCCAGCATTTT.

The chain carries TRBV7-9 and TRBJ1-6, with D perhaps TRBD1 (5 bases). V lost 4 bases and J 4 bases, leaving 17 bases between the germline ends. CDR1 and CDR2 (germline): SEHNR, FQNEAQ (reference sequence). CDR3 length equals 17 residues. CDR3 sequence reads: CASSWDPAGDYNSPLHF. The CDR3 DNA is TGTGCCAGCAGCTGGGACCCGGCGGGGGATTATAATTCACCCCTCCACTTT. The entire variable domain, with the rest obtained from reference TRBV7-9 and TRBJ1-6, is as follows: DTGVSQNPRHKITKRGQNVTFRCDPISEHNRLYWYRQTLGQGPEFLTYFQNEAQLEKSRLLSDRFSAERPKGSFSTLEIQRTEQGDSAMYLCASSWDPAGDYNSPLHFGNGTRLTVT.

The chain uses TRBV12-3 or TRBV12-4 and TRBJ1-1, with D maybe TRBD1 (5 bases). The CDR3 has 12 residues. V was clipped by 6 bases and J by 1 base, with 6 bases between them. The CDR3 sequence: CASSDRNTEAFF. DNA for the CDR3: TGTGCCAGCAGCGACAGGAACACTGAAGCTTTCTTT.

V usage is TRBV4-1 and J usage is TRBJ1-1, with D possibly matching TRBD1 (5 bases). The length of the CDR3 is 14 residues. V was pared by 2 bases and J by 2 bases, with 9 bases between. Germline V gene sequence: CDR1 MGHRA, CDR2 YSYEKL. CDR3 DNA: TGCGCCAGCAGCCAACGACAGTCAAACACTGAAGCTTTCTTT. It yields the protein CASSQRQSNTEAFF.

The table lists this clone with a count of one. V is TRBV19 and J is TRBJ1-1; no definite D call. Trimming shortened V by 6 bases and J by 0 bases, and 11 bases separated the two germline ends. The CDR3 length is 14 residues. Germline V lookup: CDR1 LNHDA, CDR2 SQIVND (reference sequence). CDR3 residues: CASRSERVNTEAFF. The DNA of the CDR3 is TGTGCCAGTAGAAGTGAACGGGTGAACACTGAAGCTTTCTTT.

This chain joins TRBV6-2 or TRBV6-3 and TRBJ1-1; perhaps TRBD1 as D (5 bases). With 6 bases removed from V and 0 bases from J, the gap between germline ends came to 14 bases. The germline gives CDR1 MNHEY, CDR2 SVGEGT. The CDR3 runs to 15 residues. CDR3 DNA sequence: TGTGCCAGCAGCCCTGGGGCCAGGCTGAACACTGAAGCTTTCTTT. Amino acids: CASSPGARLNTEAFF.

V usage is TRBV2 and J usage is TRBJ1-2; weak D call: TRBD1 (5 bases). The CDR3 spans 17 residues. CDR1 and CDR2 (germline): SNHLY, FYNNEI. Trimming removed 5 bases from V and 3 bases from J, with 22 bases in between. The CDR3: CASSPLLGGGLHYGYTF. The DNA for the CDR3 is TGTGCCAGCAGTCCCCTTTTGGGGGGTGGTCTACACTATGGCTACACCTTC.

This clone was seen a few times. V is TRBV7-9 and J is TRBJ2-1, with 9 bases that match TRBD1. V trimming: 6 bases; J trimming: 1 base; junction bases outside the gene matches: 4. This CDR3 comprises 15 residues. Germline CDR1 and CDR2: SEHNR and FQNEAQ (reference sequence). The DNA of the CDR3 is TGTGCCAGCAGTTCGGGACAGGGTTCCTACAATGAGCAGTTCTTC. Encoded protein: CASSSGQGSYNEQFF.

The chain couples TRBV6-2 or TRBV6-3 to TRBJ2-7; a possible D gene is TRBD1 (5 bases). The CDR3 is made up of 14 amino acids. The V and J ends lost 2 bases and 11 bases respectively, with 19 bases between them. In germline, CDR1 is MNHEY, CDR2 SVGEGT. In DNA form, the CDR3 reads TGTGCCAGCAGTTACCCCCCGTACGAGCAGGGAAAGTACTTC. Amino acid sequence: CASSYPPYEQGKYF.

V is TRBV4-3 and J is TRBJ1-6; D is unresolved. The CDR3 totals 16 residues. CDR1 LGHNA and CDR2 YSLEER come from the germline V gene. Deletions cut 1 base from V and 1 base from J, with 8 bases between. The CDR3 region is CASSQVGVSYNSPLHF. The DNA of the CDR3 is TGCGCCAGCAGCCAAGTCGGGGTGTCCTATAATTCACCCCTCCACTTT.

The chain uses TRBV15 and TRBJ1-4; tentatively, D is TRBD1 (6 bases). CDR1 is LNHNV and CDR2 is YYDKDF in the germline V gene (reference sequence). There are 15 residues in the CDR3. The ends were cut back, 5 bases at V and 3 bases at J, with 13 bases in the middle. The CDR3 region is CATSGYRVSNEKLFF. CDR3 sequence (DNA): TGTGCCACCAGCGGCTACAGGGTGTCTAATGAAAAACTGTTTTTT.

The chain recombines TRBV5-6 with TRBJ1-6; possibly TRBD1 for D (6 bases). Germline V gene data show CDR1 as SGHDT and CDR2 as YYEEEE. The CDR3 is 14 amino acids. V dropped 4 bases and J dropped 5 bases, with 10 bases sitting between them. In DNA, the CDR3 is TGTGCCAGCAGCCCGGGACAACATAATTCACCCCTCCACTTT. Translating gives CASSPGQHNSPLHF.

V gene TRBV19 combines with J gene TRBJ1-1; D unresolved. The CDR3 totals 14 residues. CDR1 and CDR2 from the germline V gene are LNHDA and SQIVND (reference sequence). The V end lost 1 base, the J end lost 0 bases, and 6 bases lay between the germline ends. In DNA form, the CDR3 reads TGTGCCAGTAGTATAGGCAGGTTGAACACTGAAGCTTTCTTT. The encoded protein is CASSIGRLNTEAFF.

The chain recombines TRBV21-1 with TRBJ1-5; the table's D call of TRBD1 was not tested on the DNA. TRBV21-1 is annotated as a pseudogene. This CDR3 spans 11 amino acids. The CDR3 sequence: CASSRHQPQHF. In DNA form, the CDR3 reads TGTGCCAGCAGCAGGCATCAGCCCCAGCATTTT.

The sample holds a few counts of this clone. The rearrangement links TRBV19 to TRBJ1-2; 7 positions agree with TRBD1. Germline V lookup: CDR1 LNHDA, CDR2 SQIVND (reference sequence). V lost 6 bases and J lost 5; bases outside the gene matches: 6. The CDR3 runs 13 residues. For the CDR3, the DNA is TGTGCCAGTAGGGACAGGATTCCTTATGGCTACACCTTC. This translates into CASRDRIPYGYTF.

The rearrangement uses TRBV19 and TRBJ1-2; no definite D call. Trimming took off 6 bases at V and 1 base at J, with 9 bases between the two ends. The CDR3 is 13 amino acids. Germline values: CDR1 LNHDA, CDR2 SQIVND (reference sequence). CDR3 in DNA: TGTGCCAGTAGGAACAGCAATAACTATGGCTACACCTTC. Its translation is CASRNSNNYGYTF.

V gene TRBV5-1 combines with J gene TRBJ2-2; D remains ambiguous. Looked up from germline, CDR1 is SGHRS and CDR2 is YFSETQ. This CDR3 has 13 amino acids. V was clipped by 0 bases and J by 6 bases, with 6 bases between them. The CDR3 region has the DNA TGCGCCAGCAGCTTGGGGTCGGCCGGGGAGCTGTTTTTT. Amino acids: CASSLGSAGELFF. Full variable domain (remainder filled in from reference TRBV5-1 and TRBJ2-2): KAGVTQTPRYLIKTRGQQVTLSCSPISGHRSVSWYQQTPGQGLQFLFEYFSETQRNKGNFPGRFSGRQFSNSRSEMNVSTLELGDSALYLCASSLGSAGELFFGEGSRLTVL.

The chain carries TRBV7-9 and TRBJ2-1; a possible D gene is TRBD1 (5 bases). There are 14 residues in the CDR3. The germline gives CDR1 SEHNR, CDR2 FQNEAQ (reference sequence). V was trimmed by 3 bases and J by 3 bases, leaving 9 bases between them. CDR3 region: CASSFVDNYNEQFF. The CDR3, as DNA: TGTGCCAGCAGCTTTGTGGACAACTACAATGAGCAGTTCTTC. Complete variable domain (other parts from reference TRBV7-9 and TRBJ2-1): DTGVSQNPRHKITKRGQNVTFRCDPISEHNRLYWYRQTLGQGPEFLTYFQNEAQLEKSRLLSDRFSAERPKGSFSTLEIQRTEQGDSAMYLCASSFVDNYNEQFFGPGTRLTVL.

This clone was observed once. The chain links TRBV11-2 to TRBJ1-1, with D maybe TRBD1 (6 bases). The CDR3 has 13 amino acids. Trimming left V 5 bases short and J 3 bases short, with 10 bases between. The germline V gene has CDR1 SGHAT and CDR2 FQNNGV. The CDR3 DNA is TGTGCCAGCAGCCCAACAGGGTACACTGAAGCTTTCTTT. Its translation is CASSPTGYTEAFF.

V gene TRBV11-3 combines with J gene TRBJ2-1; no definite D call. The CDR3 sequence is 12 residues long. Germline lookup yields CDR1 SGHNT and CDR2 YENEEA. V was clipped by 4 bases and J by 8 bases, with 9 bases between them. CDR3 amino acids: CASSSLVDEQFF. The CDR3 DNA sequence: TGTGCCAGCAGCTCCTTAGTAGATGAGCAGTTCTTC.

The chain employs TRBV18 and TRBJ1-1, with TRBD1 as a possible D gene (5 bases). Germline assignment: CDR1 KGHSH and CDR2 LQKENI. V was clipped by 2 bases and J by 1 base, with 8 bases between them. The CDR3 is 14 amino acids. Here the CDR3 reads CASSPVQGNTEAFF. The CDR3 region has the DNA TGTGCCAGCTCACCAGTCCAGGGGAACACTGAAGCTTTCTTT.

A few counts support this clone. The chain uses TRBV7-8 and TRBJ1-1; no clear D. Germline CDR1 is SGHVS and CDR2 is FQNEAQ. The V and J ends lost 5 bases and 1 base respectively, with 11 bases between them. The CDR3 is made up of 14 amino acids. For the CDR3, the DNA is TGTGCCAGCAGCGGCGGTCTTACGAACACTGAAGCTTTCTTT. Its protein product is CASSGGLTNTEAFF.